Below are 9 T cell receptor beta chains sequenced from a single sample in a study of regulatory T cells in long-lasting Graves disease. Stated time point: newly diagnosed GD, antithyroid drugs for less than 3 months. Isolated PBMC RNA provided the starting material for the TCR library. Building the TCR beta libraries relied on iRepertoire HTBI primers, and CDR3 regions underwent Arm-PCR. TCRdb re-analysed the multiplex PCR reads in MiXCR, keeping a single row per CDR3 protein. The data show roughly 530,000 distinct CDR3 sequences, with 15% to 20% seen just once and roughly 25% held by the top ten. These same data were also listed under a study on T cells in Graves' hyperthyroidism and ophthalmopathy.

This sample comprised peripheral blood mononuclear cells (PBMCs), obtained at new diagnosis, from a patient treated with antithyroid drugs. These receptors came from a woman between 40 and 65 years old with Graves disease.

This clonotype was observed a few times. The chain combines TRBV19 with TRBJ1-1, with a weak D call TRBD1 (5 bases). There are 12 residues in the CDR3. From germline, CDR1 is LNHDA and CDR2 SQIVND (reference sequence). Trimming removed 3 bases from V and 8 bases from J, with 10 bases in between. The CDR3 loop reads CASSIRAGEAFF. The DNA for the CDR3 is TGTGCCAGTAGTATCAGGGCTGGCGAAGCTTTCTTT.

This clonotype was recorded at least ten times. The V call is TRBV20-1, the J call TRBJ2-3, with D maybe TRBD1 (6 bases). CDR1 is DFQATT and CDR2 is SNEGSKA in the germline V gene (reference sequence). This CDR3 region has 16 residues. The V and J ends lost 2 bases and 2 bases respectively, with 17 bases between them. In nucleotides, the CDR3 is TGCAGTGCTAGAAGACAGGTCCTTGGGGTCACAGATACGCAGTATTTT. Translation gives CSARRQVLGVTDTQYF.

This clonotype appeared many times. The chain links TRBV29-1 to TRBJ2-7, with D possibly matching TRBD1 (7 bases). CDR1 and CDR2 (germline): SQVTM, ANQGSEA. The CDR3 has 15 residues. Trimming took off 2 bases at V and 1 base at J, with 15 bases between the two ends. The chain's CDR3 is CSVELSGGRSYEQYF. DNA for the CDR3: TGCAGCGTTGAACTGTCAGGGGGGCGTTCCTACGAGCAGTACTTC.

This clonotype occurred a few times. The V gene is TRBV7-6, the J gene TRBJ2-1, with 7 nucleotides matching TRBD1. CDR1 and CDR2 from the germline V gene are SGHVS and FNYEAQ. V shed 5 bases, J shed 6 bases, and the junction held 13 bases outside the gene matches. The CDR3 runs to 16 residues. Here the CDR3 DNA reads TGTGCCAGCAGCATGTTTACGGGGACAGCCTCCAATGAGCAGTTCTTC. This encodes CASSMFTGTASNEQFF.

This clonotype was observed many times. The junction differs from germline at one of its ends, possibly a read error. The rearrangement links TRBV5-1 to TRBJ2-3; D gene unclear. The CDR3 contains 12 residues. The V gene's germline CDR1 is SGHRS and CDR2 YFSETQ. CDR3 in amino acids: CASSLNGDTQYF. DNA of the CDR3: TGTGCCAGCAGCTTAAATGGGGATACGCAGTATTTT.

As to this clonotype: At one end, the junction sequence differs from germline, possibly due to a read error. The chain combines TRBV9 with TRBJ2-3, with 10 bases lining up with TRBD2. Germline V lookup: CDR1 SGDLS, CDR2 YYNGEE. The CDR3 sequence is 16 residues long. The CDR3 nucleotides are TGTGCCAACAGCGGGTTAGCGGGGGGTAGCACAGATACGCAGTATTTT. Its protein is CANSGLAGGSTDTQYF.

This clonotype showed up many times. The chain uses TRBV11-2 and TRBJ2-3; D is ambiguous. The CDR3 sequence is 17 residues long. The germline V gene encodes CDR1 SGHAT and CDR2 FQNNGV. V was cut by 5 bases and J by 1 base, with 19 bases left in between. Here the CDR3 DNA reads TGTGCCAGCAGCCCCGACCGGCTTCTAATTGGCACAGATACGCAGTATTTT. As protein: CASSPDRLLIGTDTQYF.

The chain employs TRBV19 and TRBJ1-5; D unclear. The germline gives CDR1 LNHDA, CDR2 SQIVND (reference sequence). Trimming stripped 5 bases from V and 0 bases from J, with 11 bases between. CDR3 length equals 15 residues. The DNA for the CDR3 is TGTGCCAGTAGTCCCGGACGGAGTAGCAATCAGCCCCAGCATTTT. Its protein product is CASSPGRSSNQPQHF.

The chain links TRBV3-1 to TRBJ2-4; no firm D call. Trimming pared 0 bases from V and 0 bases from J, leaving 3 bases between. This CDR3 region has 14 residues. CDR1 is LGHDT, CDR2 YNNKEL, per germline (reference sequence). CDR3 nucleotide sequence: TGTGCCAGCAGCCAAGAGGTAGCCAAAAACATTCAGTACTTC. It translates to CASSQEVAKNIQYF. Combining the CDR3 with reference TRBV3-1 and TRBJ2-4 gives the whole variable domain DTAVSQTPKYLVTQMGNDKSIKCEQNLGHDTMYWYKQDSKKFLKIMFSYNNKELIINETVPNRFSPKSPDKAHLNLHINSLELGDSAVYFCASSQEVAKNIQYFGAGTRLSVL.